The 13 T cell receptor beta chains below were found in one sample sequenced in a study of breast tumors, draining lymph nodes, adjacent tissues. Axillary draining lymph nodes of breast cancer patients supplied the node samples. TCRdb redid the calling of the multiplex PCR reads with MiXCR, one entry per CDR3 protein. The sample comprises roughly 100,000 distinct CDR3 sequences, 30% of which are singletons, and approximately 5.2% rests with the top ten. Sequenced: axillary lymph node tissue. These receptors all stem from a female donor with breast cancer. Some clones in this sample may be carry-over from other donors' samples.

By share, this clonotype counts as medium-sized (0.01 to 0.1%). The genes are TRBV20-1 and TRBJ1-4; TRBD1 is a possible D gene (5 bases). Trimming shortened V by 3 bases and J by 5 bases, and 10 bases separated the two germline ends. CDR1 is DFQATT and CDR2 is SNEGSKA in the germline V gene (reference sequence). This CDR3 comprises 13 residues. The CDR3 protein is CSASSRENEKLFF. CDR3 sequence (DNA): TGCAGTGCTAGTAGCAGGGAGAATGAAAAACTGTTTTTT.

This clonotype was observed many times. The rearrangement joins TRBV10-2 to TRBJ2-3, with 8 bases lining up with TRBD2. The CDR3 has 16 residues. The V segment lost 6 bases and the J segment 3 bases; nucleotides outside the gene matches: 11. Germline V gene data show CDR1 as WSHSY and CDR2 as SAAADI. Here the CDR3 reads CASSSLRGGPTDTQYF. CDR3 DNA sequence: TGCGCCAGCAGCTCCTTACGGGGGGGCCCGACAGATACGCAGTATTTT.

In the case of this clonotype: Being one base from a much bigger clone, this may be a read error. The chain employs TRBV5-4 and TRBJ2-2; D is unclear. Germline CDR1 SGHNT, CDR2 YYREEE (reference sequence). V gave up 0 bases and J gave up 5 bases, with 8 bases separating them. The CDR3 runs 14 residues. Here the CDR3 reads CASSLGPATGELFF. The CDR3 region has the DNA TGTGCCAGCAGCTTGGGGCCAGCGACCGGGGAGCTGTTTTTT.

The rearrangement links TRBV29-1 to TRBJ1-4, with D tentatively TRBD1 (6 bases). Germline-derived CDR1 and CDR2 are SQVTM and ANQGSEA. The CDR3 contains 13 residues. Trimming stripped 1 base from V and 5 bases from J, with 8 bases between. Here the CDR3 reads CSVEAQGNEKLFF. CDR3 coding DNA: TGCAGCGTTGAAGCGCAGGGGAATGAAAAACTGTTTTTT.

This clonotype was observed many times. The V call is TRBV3-2, the J call TRBJ1-2; the table names TRBD1, a call not compared with the DNA. TRBV3-2 is described as a pseudogene. The CDR3 loop spans 15 amino acids. CDR3 nucleotide sequence: TGTGCCAGCAGCCAAGTCAATGCGTCCCGCTATGGCTACACCTTC. Protein: CASSQVNASRYGYTF.

The gene calls are TRBV4-1 and TRBJ2-2, with D possibly matching TRBD2 (6 bases). V was shortened by 0 bases and J by 7 bases, with 9 bases between the two germline ends. Germline CDR1 MGHRA, CDR2 YSYEKL. The CDR3 is 14 amino acids. The CDR3 spells CASSQDATSGELFF. The CDR3 DNA sequence: TGCGCCAGCAGCCAAGACGCGACTAGCGGGGAGCTGTTTTTT.

The chain links TRBV7-9 to TRBJ2-5, with TRBD1 matching over 7 bases. V was clipped by 5 bases and J by 1 base; unmatched bases: 4. CDR1 and CDR2 from the germline V gene are SEHNR and FQNEAQ (reference sequence). The length of the CDR3 is 14 residues. CDR3 nucleotides: TGTGCCAGCAGCGAGGGACAGATCCAAGAGACCCAGTACTTC. Protein product: CASSEGQIQETQYF.

This clonotype appeared many times. The rearrangement links TRBV10-3 to TRBJ2-7; TRBD2 aligns across 11 bases. The CDR3 runs 14 residues. CDR1 is ENHRY, CDR2 SYGVKD, per germline. V lost 7 bases, J lost 3 bases, and 5 bases stayed unmatched. The CDR3 DNA follows: TGTGCCATCAACCATAGCGGGAGGGGCTACGAGCAGTACTTC. Translated: CAINHSGRGYEQYF.

The sample holds many counts of this clonotype. At one of its ends the junction is not consistent with the germline gene, which may arise from a read error. The V gene is TRBV7-7, the J gene TRBJ2-1; D may be TRBD1 (5 bases). The CDR3 runs to 13 residues. CDR1 is SSHAT, CDR2 FNYEAQ, per germline (reference sequence). The CDR3 loop reads CASSPGRDGEQFF. The CDR3 DNA reads as TGTGCTAGCAGCCCCGGCAGGGATGGTGAGCAGTTCTTC. Looking up the rest from reference TRBV7-7 and TRBJ2-1 gives the full variable domain: GAGVSQSPRYKVTKRGQDVTLRCDPISSHATLYWYQQALGQGPEFLTYFNYEAQPDKSGLPSDRFSAERPEGSISTLTIQRTEQRDSAMYRCASSPGRDGEQFFGPGTRLTVL.

This clonotype was observed at least ten times. This chain joins TRBV6-2 or TRBV6-3 and TRBJ1-2, with 7 bases identical to TRBD1. This CDR3 has 13 amino acids. V was clipped by 7 bases and J by 11 bases; unmatched bases: 13. Per the germline V gene, CDR1 is MNHEY and CDR2 is SVGEGT. The CDR3 DNA reads as TGTGCCAGCACCCCAGGGGGAATGAATGTGTACACCTTC. Translated, it gives CASTPGGMNVYTF.

This clonotype has at least ten counts. This chain uses TRBV6-1 with TRBJ1-6, with D possibly matching TRBD1 (6 bases). V was shortened by 10 bases and J by 1 base, with 11 bases between the two germline ends. From germline, CDR1 is MNHNS and CDR2 SASEGT. CDR3 length equals 14 residues. The CDR3 loop is CATQGESYNSPLHF. CDR3 nucleotides: TGTGCCACACAGGGAGAGTCCTATAATTCACCCCTCCACTTT.

As regards this clonotype: Sequence at one end of the junction differs from germline and may be a read error. V usage is TRBV4-1 and J usage is TRBJ1-3; 7 bases align to TRBD1. The CDR3 covers 17 residues. Germline V gene lookup returns CDR1 MGHRA and CDR2 YSYEKL. In nucleotides, the CDR3 is TGCGCCAGCAGCCGAGATCCCGAGACAGGGTGGGGAAACGCCATATATTTT. Its translation is CASSRDPETGWGNAIYF.

This clonotype was seen at least ten times. The genes are TRBV4-2 and TRBJ1-5, with a possible D match to TRBD1 (5 bases). Germline V gene lookup returns CDR1 LGHNA and CDR2 YNFKEQ. The length of the CDR3 is 16 residues. V shed 2 bases and J shed 0 bases, with 11 bases lying between them. The CDR3 DNA is TGTGCCAGCAGCCAACCCGGACAAAATAGCAATCAGCCCCAGCATTTT. It is translated as CASSQPGQNSNQPQHF.